The rows below give T cell receptor beta chains drawn from one sample of a study of blood T cell repertoires in COVID-19. Libraries were prepared by immunoSEQ multiplex PCR; TCRdb keeps only in-frame clonotypes and omits some of them. The sample lists roughly 230,000 clones, about 85% occurring once. Input material: PBMCs or T cells enriched from blood (not recorded which). The receptors come from a woman aged 45 to 65 who had been exposed to COVID-19. Both conserved end residues are part of each CDR3. Fields, in order: CDR3 protein, J gene, clone size, V gene. Some rows have no size entry. The others give once, few or many, or a class for an expanded clone.

CASSSMGQGFYEQYF	TRBJ2-7	-	TRBV11-2
CASSKEAGAGGYTF	TRBJ1-2	-	TRBV21-1
CATSEPGGRSTDTQYF	TRBJ2-3	-	TRBV24-1
CASSGVGPRGTEAFF	TRBJ1-1	-	TRBV2
CASTRAVNTGELFF	TRBJ2-2	-	TRBV3-1/TRBV3-2
CASGRASGSNEQFF	TRBJ2-1	-	TRBV5-5
CATSRVRQGRYYGYTF	TRBJ1-2	-	TRBV15
CASSMDRVQPQHF	TRBJ1-5	-	TRBV19
CASSLAPYNEQFF	TRBJ2-1	-	TRBV11-1
CASSLRGTGETQYF	TRBJ2-5	-	TRBV5-1
CASSWEGTGLGHSPLHF	TRBJ1-6	-	TRBV5-4
CAGRTGAGNTIYF	TRBJ1-3	-	TRBV12-3/TRBV12-4
CASTPRVWYGYTF	TRBJ1-2	-	TRBV12-3/TRBV12-4
CASSEAQGAPQHF	TRBJ1-5	-	TRBV6-1
CAWSVILLGQSNTEAFF	TRBJ1-1	-	TRBV30
CASSPDRSNTEAFF	TRBJ1-1	-	TRBV18
CAIGLGETQYF	TRBJ2-5	-	TRBV10-3
CASSSQGGPETQYF	TRBJ2-5	-	TRBV7-2
CASGLQQGPNTEAFF	TRBJ1-1	-	TRBV12-5
CASSPADNSPLHF	TRBJ1-6	-	TRBV18
CARSPHGSTGELFF	TRBJ2-2	-	TRBV5-3
CASSVEAGGYNYGYTF	TRBJ1-2	-	TRBV9
CASSHRGEQFF	TRBJ2-1	-	TRBV12-3/TRBV12-4
CASSLGRGGTDTQYF	TRBJ2-3	-	TRBV7-3
CATSRDRNLAKNIQYF	TRBJ2-4	once	TRBV10-3
CASSSSGGSTDTQYF	TRBJ2-3	-	TRBV5-1
CAISGTGDTGELFF	TRBJ2-2	-	TRBV10-3
CASSLTRGWTGELFF	TRBJ2-2	-	TRBV11-2
CASSSQQGNGEKLFF	TRBJ1-4	-	TRBV5-1
CASSLTGTGANVLTF	TRBJ2-6	-	TRBV28
CASSFGGLGNEQFF	TRBJ2-1	-	TRBV7-2
CASSFGPPTEAFF	TRBJ1-1	-	TRBV12-3/TRBV12-4
CSVGLGQVNEKLFF	TRBJ1-4	-	TRBV29-1
CASSELAGGLGADTQYF	TRBJ2-3	-	TRBV2
CASSRQNYGYTF	TRBJ1-2	-	TRBV10-2
CASSSGGLYGYTF	TRBJ1-2	-	TRBV6-5
CATSRGPEGYTF	TRBJ1-2	few	TRBV10-3
CASSVTQDRSGIYF	TRBJ2-3	-	TRBV9
CASSYSMGAYGYTF	TRBJ1-2	-	TRBV6-2/TRBV6-3
CASSRIQAYGYTF	TRBJ1-2	-	TRBV5-6
CASSLGLLETQYF	TRBJ2-5	once	TRBV7-2
CASSPSTRGRENEQFF	TRBJ2-1	-	TRBV5-4
CASSQVAVITEAFF	TRBJ1-1	-	TRBV14
CASRVGLTTGELFF	TRBJ2-2	-	TRBV6-5
CASSLPSHTEAFF	TRBJ1-1	many	TRBV28
CASRGLRDEQYF	TRBJ2-7	-	TRBV2